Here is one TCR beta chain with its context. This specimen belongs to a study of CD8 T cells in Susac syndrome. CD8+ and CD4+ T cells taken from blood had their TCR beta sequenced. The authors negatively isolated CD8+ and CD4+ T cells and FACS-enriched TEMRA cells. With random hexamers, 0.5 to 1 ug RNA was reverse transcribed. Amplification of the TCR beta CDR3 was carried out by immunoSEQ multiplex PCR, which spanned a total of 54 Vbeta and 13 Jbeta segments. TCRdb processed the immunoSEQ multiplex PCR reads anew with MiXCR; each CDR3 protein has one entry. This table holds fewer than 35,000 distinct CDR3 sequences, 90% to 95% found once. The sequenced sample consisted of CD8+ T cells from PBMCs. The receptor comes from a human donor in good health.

This chain's CDR3 is CSARDIVSSWNTEAFF. For the CDR3, the DNA is TGCAGTGCTAGAGATATAGTATCCTCATGGAACACTGAAGCTTTCTTT. The chain carries TRBV20-1 and TRBJ1-1; no reliable D call. The CDR3 runs to 16 residues. Germline V gives CDR1 DFQATT, CDR2 SNEGSKA (reference sequence). The V and J ends lost 0 bases and 1 base respectively, with 15 bases between them.